The T cell receptor beta chain under discussion was sequenced for a study of blood T cell repertoires in COVID-19. Study-level information: Some COVID-19 samples were acute and others convalescent; all came from the United States, Italy and Spain. Sample material is recorded as cDNA or gDNA derived from T cells, B-cell-depleted T cells, or PBMCs.

Patients in Seattle were enrolled during active infection, then followed longitudinally. Authors' processing steps: Counts of nucleated cells, estimated from reference gene primer amplification, were obtained. TCRdb keeps only in-frame clones here, not all; method: immunoSEQ multiplex PCR. The V and J calls and clone size are taken from that table; D and trimming were inferred from the DNA. The sample has more than 200,000 clones, approximately 89% seen once. CDR1 is SEHNR, CDR2 FQNEAQ, per germline (reference sequence). The V gene end was trimmed by 4 bases and the J gene end by 2 bases; junction bases not matched to a gene: 5. This CDR3 is 15 amino acids long.

The clonotype comes from a woman in her thirties with COVID-19, enrolled during active disease. The chain recombines TRBV7-9 with TRBJ2-1; 7 bases are a match to TRBD1. Sequencing was carried out using peripheral blood. This CDR3 reads CASSSPGTAYNEQFF. CDR3 sequence (DNA): TGTGCCAGCAGCTCCCCCGGGACAGCCTACAATGAGCAGTTCTTC.